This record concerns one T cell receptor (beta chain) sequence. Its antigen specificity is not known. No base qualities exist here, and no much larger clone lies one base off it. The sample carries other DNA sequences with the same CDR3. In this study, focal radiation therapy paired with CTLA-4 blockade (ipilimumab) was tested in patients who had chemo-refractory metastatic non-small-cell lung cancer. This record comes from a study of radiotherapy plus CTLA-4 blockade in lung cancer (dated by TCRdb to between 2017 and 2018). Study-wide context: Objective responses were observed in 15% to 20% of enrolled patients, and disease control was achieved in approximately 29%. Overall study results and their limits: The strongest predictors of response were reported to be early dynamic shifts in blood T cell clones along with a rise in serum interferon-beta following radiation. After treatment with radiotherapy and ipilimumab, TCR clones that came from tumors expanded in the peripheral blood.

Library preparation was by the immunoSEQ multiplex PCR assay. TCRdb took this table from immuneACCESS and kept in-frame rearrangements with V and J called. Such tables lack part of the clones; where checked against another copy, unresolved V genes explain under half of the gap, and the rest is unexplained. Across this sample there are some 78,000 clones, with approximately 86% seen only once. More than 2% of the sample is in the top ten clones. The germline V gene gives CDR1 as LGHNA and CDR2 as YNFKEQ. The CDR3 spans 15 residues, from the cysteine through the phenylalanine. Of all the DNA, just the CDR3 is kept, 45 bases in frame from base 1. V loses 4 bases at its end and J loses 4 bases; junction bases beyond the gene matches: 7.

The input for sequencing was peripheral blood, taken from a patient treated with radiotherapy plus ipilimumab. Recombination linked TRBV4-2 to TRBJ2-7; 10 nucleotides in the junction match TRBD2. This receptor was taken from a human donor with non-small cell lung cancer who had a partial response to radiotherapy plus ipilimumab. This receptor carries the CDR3 CASSPGTSGAYEQYF. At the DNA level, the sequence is TGTGCCAGCAGCCCCGGAACTAGCGGGGCTTACGAGCAGTACTTC.